One and the same sample provided the 8 T cell receptor beta chains below, sequenced in a study of regulatory T cells in long-lasting Graves disease (dated by TCRdb to the early 2020s). The time point label here, explained by the study, means: newly diagnosed GD, antithyroid drugs for less than 3 months. For both TCR sequencing and RNA sequencing, RNA was extracted from PBMCs using TRIzol. Libraries were prepared through multiplex PCR. This sample was sequenced with an Illumina HiSeq 4000. To build TCR beta libraries, CDR3 regions were amplified by Arm-PCR using iRepertoire HTBI primers. TCRdb passed the public sequencing reads through fastp at Q25 and MiXCR, retaining productive beta sequences. CDR3 protein sequences are deduplicated, and each keeps its most common genes and DNA. This sample gives 520,000 or so distinct CDR3 sequences in total; about 11% of them show up just once. The ten largest clones capture roughly 9.3% of the sample.

These data also formed part of another study, on T cells in Graves' hyperthyroidism and ophthalmopathy.

The sequences come from peripheral blood mononuclear cells (PBMCs), collected at new diagnosis, from a patient treated with antithyroid drugs. These TCRs come from a woman aged 25 to 39 with Graves disease. Donor details come from another sample of the same person, matched by shared clones.

The genes are TRBV5-4 and TRBJ1-2; D gene unclear. Germline CDR1 is SGHNT and CDR2 is YYREEE (reference sequence). With 4 bases removed from V and 2 bases from J, the gap between germline ends came to 18 bases. This CDR3 region has 16 residues. The CDR3 spells CASSPPGRRDNYGYTF. The CDR3 nucleotides read TGTGCCAGCAGCCCCCCCGGCAGAAGAGACAACTATGGCTACACCTTC.

This clonotype was seen many times. The gene calls are TRBV11-2 and TRBJ2-1; 10 bases are a match to TRBD1. Germline values: CDR1 SGHAT, CDR2 FQNNGV. This CDR3 is built from 21 residues. The V gene end was trimmed by 5 bases and the J gene end by 0 bases; junction bases not matched to a gene: 19. The CDR3 DNA reads as TGTGCCAGCAGCCCAACTAGTAGGGAGGACAGGGGGATTACCTCCTACAATGAGCAGTTCTTC. Translating it yields CASSPTSREDRGITSYNEQFF.

In this sample, this clonotype turned up many times. The rearrangement links TRBV6-1 to TRBJ2-7, with D maybe TRBD1 (6 bases). Trimming cost V 6 bases and J 6 bases, with 18 bases left between them. Germline V lookup: CDR1 MNHNS, CDR2 SASEGT. CDR3 length: 14 residues. CDR3: CASRRQATIGEQYF. CDR3 DNA sequence: TGTGCCAGCAGGAGACAGGCAACCATCGGCGAGCAGTACTTC.

This clonotype occurred many times. This sequence joins TRBV19 and TRBJ1-1; D possibly corresponds to TRBD1 (5 bases). This CDR3 is 15 amino acids long. The germline V gene encodes CDR1 LNHDA and CDR2 SQIVND (reference sequence). The germline V and J ends were trimmed by 7 bases and 1 base, with 16 bases remaining between them. The CDR3 protein is CASTTPGGGNTEAFF. The CDR3 nucleotides are TGTGCCAGTACCACGCCGGGGGGGGGGAACACTGAAGCTTTCTTT. The entire variable domain, with the rest obtained from reference TRBV19 and TRBJ1-1, is as follows: DGGITQSPKYLFRKEGQNVTLSCEQNLNHDAMYWYRQDPGQGLRLIYYSQIVNDFQKGDIAEGYSVSREKKESFPLTVTSAQKNPTAFYLCASTTPGGGNTEAFFGQGTRLTVV.

This clonotype was seen ten or more times. V usage is TRBV12-3 or TRBV12-4 and J usage is TRBJ2-7; TRBD1 matches 8 bases. Trimming took 6 bases from V and 7 from J; bases not matched to a gene: 14. The CDR3 contains 15 residues. Here the CDR3 DNA reads TGTGCCAGCAGCCTGGGGCAGGGGGCGTTGAAAGAGCAGTACTTC. Its protein product is CASSLGQGALKEQYF.

The chain recombines TRBV7-8 with TRBJ1-2; D gene unclear. The CDR3 spans 12 residues. V was clipped by 5 bases and J by 8 bases, with 12 bases between them. In germline, CDR1 is SGHVS, CDR2 FQNEAQ. In DNA form, the CDR3 reads TGTGCCAGCAGCCTTGTAGGGTCCGGCTACACCTTC. It yields the protein CASSLVGSGYTF.

The chain is built from TRBV19 and TRBJ1-2; D not certain. The CDR3 consists of 12 residues. The V gene lost 4 bases and the J gene lost 8 bases, with 11 bases spanning the gap. Per germline, CDR1 LNHDA and CDR2 SQIVND (reference sequence). The CDR3 is CASSKSERGYTF. The CDR3, as DNA: TGTGCCAGTAGTAAATCCGAACGGGGCTACACCTTC. The entire variable domain, with the rest obtained from reference TRBV19 and TRBJ1-2, is as follows: DGGITQSPKYLFRKEGQNVTLSCEQNLNHDAMYWYRQDPGQGLRLIYYSQIVNDFQKGDIAEGYSVSREKKESFPLTVTSAQKNPTAFYLCASSKSERGYTFGSGTRLTVV.

This clonotype was detected many times. The V call is TRBV20-1, the J call TRBJ2-3, with unresolved D. V was clipped by 3 bases and J by 2 bases, with 9 bases between them. The germline V gene has CDR1 DFQATT and CDR2 SNEGSKA (reference sequence). The CDR3 contains 13 residues. The CDR3 nucleotides read TGCAGTGCTAGCGGGCGATTCACAGATACGCAGTATTTT. Protein product: CSASGRFTDTQYF.